A selection of T cell receptor beta chains follows, all from one sample in a study of human T cells and chemical hapten exposure. TCRdb ran MiXCR on the RACE reads and lists one entry per CDR3 protein. This table holds tens of thousands of distinct CDR3 sequences, roughly 10% found once. Sequences were derived from whole blood, sampled in connection with sensitization to the hapten diphenylcyclopropenone (DPC). The receptors come from a woman in her twenties or thirties with alopecia areata. Some clones in this sample may be carry-over from other donors' samples. Each CDR3 is given without its conserved first and last residue.

TRBV20-1	TRBJ1-6	SARGIRDGSSYNSPLH
TRBV25-1	TRBJ2-1	ASSPPTGSPYNEQF
TRBV10-3	TRBJ2-1	AISESTGRGGNEQF
TRBV27	TRBJ1-1	ASSFPSDRDEAF
TRBV7-2	TRBJ2-2	ASSFDLGELF
TRBV20-1	TRBJ2-7	SADSRRRMDLEQY
TRBV29-1	TRBJ2-7	SVGSGSPPEQY
TRBV7-2	TRBJ1-3	ASSAGGRNSGNTIY
TRBV7-7	TRBJ2-7	ASSLAQGSDEQY
TRBV29-1	TRBJ1-2	SARDGTYGYT
TRBV9	TRBJ2-1	ASSAGTSGNNEQF
TRBV18	TRBJ1-2	ASSPSGDLNYGYT
TRBV3-1	TRBJ2-7	ASSQAGTSGNEQY
TRBV7-9	TRBJ1-5	ASSLEGDSNQPQH
TRBV19	TRBJ2-7	ASSIDRTYEQY
TRBV5-1	TRBJ1-1	ASSLDFPNTEAF
TRBV19	TRBJ2-2	ASGQGPGSTGELF
TRBV12-3/TRBV12-4	TRBJ1-5	ASSPRTGYSNQPQH
TRBV20-1	TRBJ1-5	SARTDHYSNQPQH
TRBV25-1	TRBJ1-1	ASSEGRGTEAF
TRBV6-6	TRBJ1-1	ASSSGPHTEAF